This entry features one T cell receptor beta chain sequence. Measured with immunoSEQ multiplex PCR; TCRdb has only the in-frame clones, and not every one. Altogether around 250,000 clones are present, 75% to 90% being singletons, with the ten largest covering 8% to 9.5%. The entry originates in a study of blood T cell repertoires in COVID-19. Study in general: Samples came from the United States, Italy and Spain, spanning acute and convalescent COVID-19.

This CDR3 spans 14 amino acids. Germline V CDR1 and CDR2: MNHEY, SVGAGI. V lost 5 bases and J 0 bases, leaving 11 bases between the germline ends. The sequence was collected from a human donor in a cohort sampled during active COVID-19. V usage is TRBV6-5 and J usage is TRBJ2-7; weak D call: TRBD1 (6 bases). What was sequenced was peripheral blood. The CDR3 nucleotides are TGTGCCAGCAGTCTACGGGACAACTCCTACGAGCAGTACTTC. Encoded protein: CASSLRDNSYEQYF.